This T cell receptor beta chain was retrieved from a study of low-dose radiotherapy and immunotherapy resistance in tumors. For the study at large: Individuals in Cohort 2 had 1 Gy per fraction every two weeks, adding up to 13 Gy over 26 weeks.

Time point denoted: after trial treatment. Treatment noted: LDRT plus nivolumab, ipilimumab, low-dose cyclophosphamide and aspirin (RACIN trial). Between the trimmed V and J ends, which lost 2 bases and 5 bases, there was a span of 21 bases. The CDR3 runs 17 residues. TRAV- and TRBV-specific primers, spanning alpha and beta chains, primed first-strand cDNA. With a V-primer adapter and a constant-region primer, TCRs were amplified for roughly 20 PCR cycles. Isolated mRNA underwent amplification by in vitro transcription. TCRdb analysed the reads with MiXCR anew, one entry per CDR3 protein. The repertoire holds around 100,000 distinct CDR3 sequences, with less than 25% as singletons.

This clonotype was obtained from a female donor with ovarian cancer. The chain has TRBV12-3 or TRBV12-4 and TRBJ2-5; D may correspond to TRBD1 or TRBD2 (5 bases each). Sequences were derived from PBMCs, sampled after low-dose radiotherapy plus immunotherapy. The CDR3 here is CASSLYKFRDQWETQYF. Written as DNA, the CDR3 is TGTGCCAGCAGTTTATATAAGTTTCGGGACCAATGGGAGACCCAGTACTTC.